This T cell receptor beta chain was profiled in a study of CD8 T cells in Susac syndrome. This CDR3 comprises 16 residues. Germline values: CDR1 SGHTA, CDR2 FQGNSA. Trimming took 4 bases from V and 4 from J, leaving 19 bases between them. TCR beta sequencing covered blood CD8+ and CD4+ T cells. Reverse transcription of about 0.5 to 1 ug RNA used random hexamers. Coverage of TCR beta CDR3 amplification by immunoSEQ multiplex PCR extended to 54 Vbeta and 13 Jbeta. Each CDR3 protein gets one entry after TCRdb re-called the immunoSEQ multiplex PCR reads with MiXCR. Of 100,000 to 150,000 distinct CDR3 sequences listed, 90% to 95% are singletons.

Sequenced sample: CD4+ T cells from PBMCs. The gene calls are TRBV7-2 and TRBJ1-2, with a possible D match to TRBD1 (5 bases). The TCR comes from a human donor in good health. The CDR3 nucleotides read TGTGCCAGCAGCTCTCGGGACGGGGGAGTGGTCTATGGCTACACCTTC. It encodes CASSSRDGGVVYGYTF.